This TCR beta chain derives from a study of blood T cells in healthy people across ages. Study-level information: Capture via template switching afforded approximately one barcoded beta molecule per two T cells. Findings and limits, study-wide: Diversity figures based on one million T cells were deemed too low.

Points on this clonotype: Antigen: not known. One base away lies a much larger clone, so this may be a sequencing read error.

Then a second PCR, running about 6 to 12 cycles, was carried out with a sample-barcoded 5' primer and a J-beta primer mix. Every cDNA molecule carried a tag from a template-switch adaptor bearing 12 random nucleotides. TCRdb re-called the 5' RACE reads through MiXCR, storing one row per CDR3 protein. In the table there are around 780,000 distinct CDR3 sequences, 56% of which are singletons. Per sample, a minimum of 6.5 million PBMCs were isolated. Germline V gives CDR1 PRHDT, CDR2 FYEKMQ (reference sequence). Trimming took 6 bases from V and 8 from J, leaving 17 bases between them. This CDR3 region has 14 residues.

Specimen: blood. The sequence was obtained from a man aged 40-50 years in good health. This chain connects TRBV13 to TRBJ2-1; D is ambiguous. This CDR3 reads CASRPPNQNDEQFF. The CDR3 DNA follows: TGTGCCAGCAGGCCCCCAAATCAGAACGATGAGCAGTTCTTC.